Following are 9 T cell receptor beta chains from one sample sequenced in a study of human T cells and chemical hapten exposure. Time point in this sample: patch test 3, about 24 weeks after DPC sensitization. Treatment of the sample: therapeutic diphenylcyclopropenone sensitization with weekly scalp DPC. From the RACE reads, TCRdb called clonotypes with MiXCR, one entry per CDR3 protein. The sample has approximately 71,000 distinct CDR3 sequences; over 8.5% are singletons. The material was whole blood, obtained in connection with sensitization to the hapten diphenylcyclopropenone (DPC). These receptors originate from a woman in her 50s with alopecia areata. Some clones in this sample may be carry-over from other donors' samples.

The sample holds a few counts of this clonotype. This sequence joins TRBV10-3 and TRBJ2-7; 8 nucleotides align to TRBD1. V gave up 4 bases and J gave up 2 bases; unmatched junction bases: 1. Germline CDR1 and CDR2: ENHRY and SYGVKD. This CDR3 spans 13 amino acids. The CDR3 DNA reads TGTGCCATCAGTGGGACAGGGACCTACGAGCAGTACTTC. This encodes CAISGTGTYEQYF.

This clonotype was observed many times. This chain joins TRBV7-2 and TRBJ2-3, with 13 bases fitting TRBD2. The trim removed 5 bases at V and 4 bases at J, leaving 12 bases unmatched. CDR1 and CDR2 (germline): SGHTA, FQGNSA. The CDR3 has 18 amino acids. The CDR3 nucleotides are TGTGCCAGCAGCCACCGGACTAGCGGGAGTTACAGGGCAGATACGCAGTATTTT. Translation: CASSHRTSGSYRADTQYF. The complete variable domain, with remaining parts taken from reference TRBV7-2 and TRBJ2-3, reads GAGVSQSPSNKVTEKGKDVELRCDPISGHTALYWYRQSLGQGLEFLIYFQGNSAPDKSGLPSDRFSAERTGGSVSTLTIQRTQQEDSAVYLCASSHRTSGSYRADTQYFGPGTRLTVL.

The CDR3 nucleotides read TGCAGCGCCCTACTCCAGGGCGTTTTCGCTGAAGCTTTCTTT. Residues: CSALLQGVFAEAFF. The genes are TRBV29-1 and TRBJ1-1, with TRBD1 as a possible D gene (5 bases). The CDR3 contains 14 residues. Trimming cost V 7 bases and J 6 bases, with 21 bases left between them. Germline V CDR1 and CDR2: SQVTM, ANQGSEA. The full variable domain, completed using reference TRBV29-1 and TRBJ1-1, is SAVISQKPSRDICQRGTSLTIQCQVDSQVTMMFWYRQQPGQSLTLIATANQGSEATYESGFVIDKFPISRPNLTFSTLTVSNMSPEDSSIYLCSALLQGVFAEAFFGQGTRLTVV.

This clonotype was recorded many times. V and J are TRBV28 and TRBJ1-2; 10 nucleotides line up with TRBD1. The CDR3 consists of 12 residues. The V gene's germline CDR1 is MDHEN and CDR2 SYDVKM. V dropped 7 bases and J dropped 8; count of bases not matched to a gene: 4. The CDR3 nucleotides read TGTGCCAGCACAGGACAGGGGGAGGGCTACACCTTC. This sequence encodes CASTGQGEGYTF.

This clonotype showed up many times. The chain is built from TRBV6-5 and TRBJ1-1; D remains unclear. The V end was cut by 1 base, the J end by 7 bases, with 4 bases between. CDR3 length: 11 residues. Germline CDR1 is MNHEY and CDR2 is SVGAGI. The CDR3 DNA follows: TGTGCCAGCAGTTACTGGGGTGAAGCTTTCTTT. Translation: CASSYWGEAFF.

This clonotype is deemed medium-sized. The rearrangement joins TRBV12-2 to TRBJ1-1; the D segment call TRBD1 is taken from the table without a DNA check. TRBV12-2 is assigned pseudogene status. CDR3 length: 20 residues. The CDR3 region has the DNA TGTGCAAGTCGCTTAGCTGGACCAGAAAAAAAACAGGCACCACCAAATGAAGCTTTCTTT. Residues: CASRLAGPEKKQAPPNEAFF.

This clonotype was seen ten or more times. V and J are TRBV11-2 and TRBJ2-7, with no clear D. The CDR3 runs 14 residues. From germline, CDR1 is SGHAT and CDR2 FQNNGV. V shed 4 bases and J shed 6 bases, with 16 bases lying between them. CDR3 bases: TGTGCCAGCAGCTCAATACCCCAGAAGCGCGAGCAGTACTTC. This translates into CASSSIPQKREQYF. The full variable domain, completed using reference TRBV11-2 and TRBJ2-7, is EAGVAQSPRYKIIEKRQSVAFWCNPISGHATLYWYQQILGQGPKLLIQFQNNGVVDDSQLPKDRFSAERLKGVDSTLKIQPAKLEDSAVYLCASSSIPQKREQYFGPGTRLTVT.

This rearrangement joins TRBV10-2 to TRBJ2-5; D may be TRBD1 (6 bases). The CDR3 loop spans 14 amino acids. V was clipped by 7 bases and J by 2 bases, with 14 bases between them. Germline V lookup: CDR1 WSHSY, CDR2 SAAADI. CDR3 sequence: CASTGSGEQETQYF. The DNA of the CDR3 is TGCGCCAGCACAGGGTCAGGGGAGCAAGAGACCCAGTACTTC.

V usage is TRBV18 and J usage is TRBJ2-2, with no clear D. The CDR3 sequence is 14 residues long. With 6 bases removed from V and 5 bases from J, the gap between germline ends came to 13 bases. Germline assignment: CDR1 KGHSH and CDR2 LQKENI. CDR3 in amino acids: CASSGLPGTGELFF. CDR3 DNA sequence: TGTGCCAGCTCGGGCCTCCCAGGAACCGGGGAGCTGTTTTTT. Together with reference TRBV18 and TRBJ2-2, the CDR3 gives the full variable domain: NAGVMQNPRHLVRRRGQEARLRCSPMKGHSHVYWYRQLPEEGLKFMVYLQKENIIDESGMPKERFSAEFPKEGPSILRIQQVVRGDSAAYFCASSGLPGTGELFFGEGSRLTVL.